The 31 T cell receptor beta chains reported below all come from one sample, sequenced in a study of T cells in Graves' hyperthyroidism and ophthalmopathy (dated by TCRdb to between 2017 and 2020). Library preparation used multiplex PCR. Sequencing relied on an Illumina HiSeq 2000. The TCR beta CDR3 regions were amplified from RNA transcripts. The first round of RT-PCR for the TCR CDR3 was performed with the HTBI primer set and the Qiagen OneStep RT-PCR kit. In TCRdb, the public reads were trimmed at Q25 with fastp and aligned with MiXCR, with productive beta chains retained. Each CDR3 protein appears once, grouped with its most common genes and DNA. The sample data list some 490,000 distinct CDR3 sequences, and approximately 23% of these were observed just once. 45% to 55% of the sample is in the top ten clones. The sequenced material came from blood. Receptors were obtained from a woman aged 65 to 85 with Graves' ophthalmopathy.

Turning to this clonotype: An end of the junction differs from the germline gene, which may be a read error. The V call is TRBV5-6, the J call TRBJ2-1; perhaps TRBD1 as D (5 bases). CDR1 and CDR2 from the germline V gene are SGHDT and YYEEEE. The CDR3 contains 13 residues. CDR3 sequence (DNA): TGTGCCAACAGCTTGGTGCAGGGCAATGAGCAGTTCTTC. It translates to CANSLVQGNEQFF.

This clonotype occurred a few times. The genes are TRBV30 and TRBJ2-3; either TRBD1 or TRBD2 may supply D (5 bases each). The V end was cut by 2 bases, the J end by 0 bases, with 6 bases between. CDR1 and CDR2 (germline): GTSNPN, SVGIG (reference sequence). The CDR3 runs to 13 residues. The CDR3 DNA sequence: TGTGCCTGGAGTCGGGGCAGCACAGATACGCAGTATTTT. As protein: CAWSRGSTDTQYF.

This clonotype was seen more than once but under ten times. V usage is TRBV9 and J usage is TRBJ1-2; perhaps TRBD1 as D (5 bases). With 4 bases removed from V and 8 bases from J, the gap between germline ends came to 24 bases. Germline CDR1 reads SGDLS; CDR2 reads YYNGEE. The CDR3 extends over 16 amino acids. The CDR3 nucleotides are TGTGCCAGCAGCCCGGGGGGGATCATACCCCCTATGGGCTACACCTTC. It encodes CASSPGGIIPPMGYTF.

This clonotype was seen only a few times. The chain joins TRBV20-1 to TRBJ2-2, with 7 bases that match TRBD1. J lost 3 bases, V lost 6 bases, and 7 bases had no gene match. CDR1 DFQATT and CDR2 SNEGSKA come from the germline V gene (reference sequence). The length of the CDR3 is 14 residues. The CDR3 loop is CSARTGGHTGELFF. The DNA of the CDR3 is TGCAGTGCACGGACAGGCGGTCACACCGGGGAGCTGTTTTTT.

This clonotype was counted at least ten times. The chain has TRBV7-2 and TRBJ2-3, with 9 positions matching TRBD2. V lost 3 bases and J lost 6; bases outside the gene matches: 4. The CDR3 has 14 amino acids. From germline, CDR1 is SGHTA and CDR2 FQGNSA. As DNA, the CDR3 is TGTGCCAGCAGCTTGGCCGCGGGAGGGGATACGCAGTATTTT. Protein product: CASSLAAGGDTQYF. The full variable domain, rest sourced from reference TRBV7-2 and TRBJ2-3, is GAGVSQSPSNKVTEKGKDVELRCDPISGHTALYWYRQSLGQGLEFLIYFQGNSAPDKSGLPSDRFSAERTGGSVSTLTIQRTQQEDSAVYLCASSLAAGGDTQYFGPGTRLTVL.

The CDR3 protein is CASSGLRTGGAAKNIQYF. CDR3 DNA sequence: TGCGCCAGCAGTGGGCTTCGGACAGGCGGGGCGGCCAAAAACATTCAGTACTTC. V and J are TRBV10-2 and TRBJ2-4, with D perhaps TRBD1 (7 bases). This CDR3 has 18 residues. Germline lookup yields CDR1 WSHSY and CDR2 SAAADI. V lost 4 bases to trimming and J lost 1 base, with 20 bases between them.

This clonotype occurred many times. This rearrangement joins TRBV12-3 or TRBV12-4 to TRBJ1-5; the D is unclear. The V end lost 3 bases, the J end lost 7 bases, and 7 bases lay between the germline ends. There are 12 residues in the CDR3. The CDR3 region has the DNA TGTGCCAGCAGTTTCGCGGGCCAGCCCCAGCATTTT. Translated: CASSFAGQPQHF.

This clonotype was found many times. The rearrangement links TRBV24-1 to TRBJ2-3; D remains ambiguous. From germline, CDR1 is KGHDR and CDR2 SFDVKD. V was shortened by 0 bases and J by 3 bases, with 12 bases between the two germline ends. The CDR3 has 16 residues. In DNA form, the CDR3 reads TGTGCCACCAGTGATTTGCCCAGCCGAGAGACAGATACGCAGTATTTT. Translated, it gives CATSDLPSRETDTQYF.

This clonotype turned up a few times. This sequence joins TRBV19 and TRBJ1-2; 9 positions agree with TRBD1. V trimming: 5 bases; J trimming: 2 bases; junction bases outside the gene matches: 9. The germline V gene encodes CDR1 LNHDA and CDR2 SQIVND (reference sequence). The CDR3 spans 16 residues. The CDR3 sequence: CASSSAPGQGNYGYTF. The CDR3 DNA sequence: TGTGCCAGTAGTTCTGCACCGGGACAGGGAAACTATGGCTACACCTTC.

This clonotype was recorded a few times. The J gene is TRBJ1-5, the V gene TRBV7-2, with D hard to call. The CDR3 has 13 amino acids. CDR1 SGHTA and CDR2 FQGNSA come from the germline V gene. V gave up 5 bases and J gave up 4 bases, with 9 bases separating them. CDR3 loop: CASSRPGNQPQHF. For the CDR3, the DNA is TGTGCCAGCAGCCGCCCCGGGAATCAGCCCCAGCATTTT.

The rearrangement uses TRBV12-5 and TRBJ1-2; 7 nucleotides match TRBD1. Germline V gives CDR1 LGHNT, CDR2 FRNRAP. V gave up 0 bases and J gave up 5 bases; unmatched junction bases: 9. The CDR3 is 16 residues long. As DNA, the CDR3 is TGTGCTAGTGGTTTGGTAGGGCAGGGGGTTAGTTATGGCTACACCTTC. It is translated as CASGLVGQGVSYGYTF.

This clonotype turned up a few times. This chain joins TRBV29-1 and TRBJ2-3, with D perhaps TRBD1 or TRBD2 (6 bases each). The germline CDR1 and CDR2 sequences are SQVTM and ANQGSEA. V lost 4 bases to trimming and J lost 4 bases, with 12 bases between them. The CDR3 consists of 13 residues. In nucleotides, the CDR3 is TGCAGCGTTGGAAGAAGGGGGGCAGATACGCAGTATTTT. Protein sequence: CSVGRRGADTQYF.

The chain couples TRBV7-3 to TRBJ2-2, with no clear D. The germline V gene has CDR1 SGHTA and CDR2 FQGTGA. Trimming cost V 6 bases and J 7 bases, with 9 bases left between them. The length of the CDR3 is 12 residues. CDR3 region: CASSRRSGELFF. The DNA for the CDR3 is TGTGCCAGCAGTCGGCGGAGCGGGGAGCTGTTTTTT.

The V gene is TRBV6-1, the J gene TRBJ2-1, with D uncertain. This CDR3 contains 12 residues. The germline V and J ends were trimmed by 6 bases and 9 bases, with 12 bases remaining between them. The V gene's germline CDR1 is MNHNS and CDR2 SASEGT. The CDR3 is CASSRHALEQFF. The CDR3 DNA reads as TGTGCCAGCAGCAGACACGCTCTTGAGCAGTTCTTC.

There are a few counts of this clonotype. The V call is TRBV7-9, the J call TRBJ2-1, with 9 bases identical to TRBD2. V was clipped by 4 bases and J by 6 bases; unmatched bases: 4. The CDR3 runs 14 residues. Germline loops: CDR1 SEHNR, CDR2 FQNEAQ (reference sequence). CDR3 loop: CASSWLAGFNEQFF. As DNA, the CDR3 is TGTGCCAGCAGCTGGCTAGCGGGATTCAATGAGCAGTTCTTC.

The V call is TRBV2, the J call TRBJ1-2; 9 nucleotides line up with TRBD1. The CDR3 loop spans 19 amino acids. After removal of 5 bases from V and 7 bases from J, the junction contained 23 bases not matched to a gene. The V gene's germline CDR1 is SNHLY and CDR2 FYNNEI. The CDR3 loop reads CASSLHHGTGKGGRGGYTF. DNA of the CDR3: TGTGCCAGCAGTCTCCATCACGGGACAGGGAAAGGTGGGCGAGGTGGCTACACCTTC.

This clonotype was observed a few times. The junction departs from the called germline gene at one end, perhaps through a read error. The CDR3 DNA is TGTGCCAGCAGCTACTCGAAGTTGGGTAAGACTGAAGCTTTCTTT. Its translation is CASSYSKLGKTEAFF. The rearrangement joins TRBV6-5 to TRBJ1-1; no clear D. The germline V gene has CDR1 MNHEY and CDR2 SVGAGI. The CDR3 length is 15 residues.

The chain joins TRBV15 to TRBJ2-7; 9 nucleotides align to TRBD2. The CDR3 runs 17 residues. V shed 3 bases and J 0 bases; nucleotides not matched to a gene: 9. The germline V gene has CDR1 LNHNV and CDR2 YYDKDF (reference sequence). CDR3 DNA sequence: TGTGCCACCAGCAGCAGCTGGCGACTAGCGGCCTCCTACGAGCAGTACTTC. Protein product: CATSSSWRLAASYEQYF.

This clonotype came up many times. The rearrangement joins TRBV6-6 to TRBJ2-2; 8 bases are shared with TRBD2. CDR1 and CDR2 from the germline V gene are MNHNY and SVGAGI (reference sequence). The CDR3 loop spans 17 amino acids. V was clipped by 2 bases and J by 6 bases; unmatched bases: 11. CDR3 nucleotides: TGTGCCAGCAGTTACCGGGGGGGGACTACCAGACCCGGGGAGCTGTTTTTT. Translated, it gives CASSYRGGTTRPGELFF.

The rearrangement links TRBV18 to TRBJ2-3; D is unclear. The CDR3 sequence is 15 residues long. Looked up from germline, CDR1 is KGHSH and CDR2 is LQKENI. V was shortened by 3 bases and J by 7 bases, with 17 bases between the two germline ends. CDR3 sequence reads: CASSPPGSMRYTQYF. The CDR3 coding sequence is TGTGCCAGCTCACCCCCCGGAAGTATGAGGTATACGCAGTATTTT.

This clonotype was seen repeatedly, ten times or more. The V call is TRBV6-1, the J call TRBJ1-6; tentative D call: TRBD1 (6 bases). The germline gives CDR1 MNHNS, CDR2 SASEGT. This CDR3 contains 15 residues. V gave up 6 bases and J gave up 5 bases, with 14 bases separating them. CDR3 sequence (DNA): TGTGCCAGCAGCCTCAGACAGGCCGATAATTCACCCCTCCACTTT. This gives the protein CASSLRQADNSPLHF.

The V gene is TRBV29-1, the J gene TRBJ2-1; TRBD1 might be the D (5 bases). V lost 7 bases to trimming and J lost 10 bases, with 14 bases between them. The CDR3 spans 11 residues. In germline, CDR1 is SQVTM, CDR2 ANQGSEA. CDR3 loop: CSGFRVEEQFF. Written as DNA, the CDR3 is TGCAGCGGCTTCAGGGTTGAGGAGCAGTTCTTC.

This clonotype was counted at least ten times. The V call is TRBV15, the J call TRBJ1-1; unclear D gene. The CDR3 has 16 amino acids. The V and J ends lost 1 base and 0 bases respectively, with 12 bases between them. The germline CDR1 and CDR2 sequences are LNHNV and YYDKDF (reference sequence). CDR3: CATSRVDVAVNTEAFF. The CDR3, as DNA: TGTGCCACCAGCAGAGTAGACGTAGCGGTGAACACTGAAGCTTTCTTT.

This clonotype showed up just a few times. The chain employs TRBV6-1 and TRBJ1-1; 9 bases agree with TRBD1. With 6 bases clipped from V and 3 bases from J, the junction kept 5 bases outside the gene matches. CDR1 and CDR2 (germline): MNHNS, SASEGT. The CDR3 extends over 14 amino acids. CDR3 nucleotides: TGTGCCAGCAGAGGGACAGGGAGGCACACTGAAGCTTTCTTT. It codes for CASRGTGRHTEAFF.

The chain links TRBV7-2 to TRBJ2-2; possible D gene TRBD2, 5 bases. From germline, CDR1 is SGHTA and CDR2 FQGNSA. Deletions cut 4 bases from V and 4 bases from J, with 13 bases between. This CDR3 contains 15 residues. The CDR3 reads CASSSDSRATGELFF. In DNA, the CDR3 is TGTGCCAGCAGCTCGGACTCGAGGGCCACCGGGGAGCTGTTTTTT.

Ten or more counts support this clonotype. The chain is built from TRBV15 and TRBJ1-1; perhaps TRBD1 as D (6 bases). The V end was cut by 9 bases, the J end by 5 bases, with 16 bases between. Germline CDR1 is LNHNV and CDR2 is YYDKDF (reference sequence). The CDR3 consists of 13 residues. The CDR3 DNA is TGTGCCACGAGATCCTCAGGGGTAACTGAAGCTTTCTTT. Amino acid sequence: CATRSSGVTEAFF. Full variable domain (remainder filled in from reference TRBV15 and TRBJ1-1): DAMVIQNPRYQVTQFGKPVTLSCSQTLNHNVMYWYQQKSSQAPKLLFHYYDKDFNNEADTPDNFQSRRPNTSFCFLDIRSPGLGDTAMYLCATRSSGVTEAFFGQGTRLTVV.

The chain uses TRBV20-1 and TRBJ2-7; maybe TRBD2 (6 bases). This CDR3 is 15 amino acids long. The germline V gene has CDR1 DFQATT and CDR2 SNEGSKA (reference sequence). Trimming removed 3 bases from V and 0 bases from J, with 15 bases in between. This CDR3 is CSASSASVTSYEQYF. The CDR3 DNA is TGCAGTGCTAGTTCGGCTAGCGTCACCTCCTACGAGCAGTACTTC.

This clonotype came up a few times. The V and J genes are TRBV3-1 and TRBJ2-7; D is undetermined. V was trimmed by 2 bases and J by 1 base, leaving 6 bases between them. The CDR3 is 13 residues long. Per germline, CDR1 LGHDT and CDR2 YNNKEL (reference sequence). CDR3 in amino acids: CASSQTLSYEQYF. The CDR3 DNA reads TGTGCCAGCAGCCAAACGCTGTCCTACGAGCAGTACTTC.

In this sample, this clonotype turned up a few times. The chain recombines TRBV20-1 with TRBJ2-7, with D possibly being TRBD1 or TRBD2 (5 bases each). CDR1 and CDR2 (germline): DFQATT, SNEGSKA (reference sequence). The CDR3 extends over 14 amino acids. Trimming pared 6 bases from V and 0 bases from J, leaving 15 bases between. CDR3 DNA sequence: TGCAGTGCGGAGAACCGGGACCGCTCCTACGAGCAGTACTTC. Amino acid sequence: CSAENRDRSYEQYF.

This clonotype occurred a few times. The chain links TRBV6-1 to TRBJ2-1; TRBD2 matches at 12 bases. This CDR3 has 14 amino acids. V shed 5 bases, J shed 11 bases, and the junction held 7 bases outside the gene matches. CDR1 and CDR2 (germline): MNHNS, SASEGT. CDR3 loop: CASSPMTSGRQQFF. In DNA form, the CDR3 reads TGTGCCAGCAGTCCAATGACTAGCGGGAGACAGCAGTTCTTC.

This clonotype was observed a few times. CDR3 DNA sequence: TGCGCCAGCAGAGCTGGACAGGGTGCAACCCAGCATTTT. Protein: CASRAGQGATQHF. The chain joins TRBV5-1 to TRBJ1-5; TRBD1 matches 8 bases. V was clipped by 5 bases and J by 11 bases; unmatched bases: 9. The CDR3 covers 13 residues. The germline gives CDR1 SGHRS, CDR2 YFSETQ. Looking up the rest from reference TRBV5-1 and TRBJ1-5 gives the full variable domain: KAGVTQTPRYLIKTRGQQVTLSCSPISGHRSVSWYQQTPGQGLQFLFEYFSETQRNKGNFPGRFSGRQFSNSRSEMNVSTLELGDSALYLCASRAGQGATQHFGDGTRLSIL.